The TCR beta chain under discussion was sequenced for a study of blood T cell repertoires in COVID-19. Original analysis: Reference gene primer amplification gave nucleated cell count estimates. TCRdb's copy holds only in-frame clones and misses some; the assay was immunoSEQ multiplex PCR. V and J calls and clone size are given by that table; D and trimming were obtained from the DNA. Among about 250,000 clones listed, almost 85% were seen once. The length of the CDR3 is 15 residues. The germline V gene encodes CDR1 SEHNR and CDR2 FQNEAQ (reference sequence). V lost 1 base and J 4 bases, leaving 13 bases between the germline ends.

The sequenced material came from peripheral blood. The origin of this receptor is a man between 45 and 60 years old with acute or convalescent COVID-19. This rearrangement joins TRBV7-9 to TRBJ1-2; D unresolved. The CDR3 coding sequence is TGTGCCAGCAGCTTAGAATCCGCGGGAGGCTATGGCTACACCTTC. Encoded protein: CASSLESAGGYGYTF.